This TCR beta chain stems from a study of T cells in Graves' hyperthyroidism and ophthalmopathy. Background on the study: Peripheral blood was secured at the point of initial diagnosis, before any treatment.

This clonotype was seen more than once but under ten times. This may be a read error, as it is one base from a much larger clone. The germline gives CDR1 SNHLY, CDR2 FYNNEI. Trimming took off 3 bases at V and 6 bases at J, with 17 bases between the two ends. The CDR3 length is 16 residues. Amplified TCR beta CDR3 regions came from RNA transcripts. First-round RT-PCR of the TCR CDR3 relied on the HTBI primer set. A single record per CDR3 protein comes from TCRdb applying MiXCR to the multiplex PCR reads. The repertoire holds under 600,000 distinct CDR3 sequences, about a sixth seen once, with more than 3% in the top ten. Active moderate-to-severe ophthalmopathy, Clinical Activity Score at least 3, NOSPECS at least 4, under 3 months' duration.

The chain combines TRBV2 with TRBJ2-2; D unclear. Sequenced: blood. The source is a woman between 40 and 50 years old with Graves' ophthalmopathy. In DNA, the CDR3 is TGTGCCAGCAGTGAGCGAATCGCGTTGGACGCCGGGGAGCTGTTTTTT. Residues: CASSERIALDAGELFF.